Shown below are 29 T cell receptor beta chains from a single sample sequenced in a study of T cell responses to AZD1222 COVID-19 vaccine. Assay used: immunoSEQ multiplex PCR; TCRdb lists only in-frame clones, some missing. This table holds over 110,000 clones, roughly 90% found once. This sample comprised peripheral blood, obtained 28 days after the second AZD1222 dose. Source of these receptors: an adult who received the AZD1222 COVID-19 vaccine.

The chain recombines TRBV3-1 (or the pseudogene TRBV3-2) with TRBJ1-5; 7 nucleotides match TRBD1. CDR3 size: 15 residues. Losses at the gene ends were 0 bases for V and 6 bases for J; bases not matched to a gene: 5. Germline-derived CDR1 and CDR2 are LGHDT and YNNKEL (reference sequence). CDR3 residues: CASSQEARGSQPQHF. The DNA for the CDR3 is TGTGCCAGCAGCCAAGAAGCCAGGGGGAGTCAGCCCCAGCATTTT.

The chain is built from TRBV5-1 and TRBJ1-6; D remains unclear. Germline values: CDR1 SGHRS, CDR2 YFSETQ. This CDR3 has 16 amino acids. Trimming cost V 2 bases and J 0 bases, with 9 bases left between them. The CDR3 DNA reads as TGCGCCAGCAGCTTATCACAGCTCTCCTATAATTCACCCCTCCACTTT. Its translation is CASSLSQLSYNSPLHF. Drawing the rest from reference TRBV5-1 and TRBJ1-6, the complete variable domain is KAGVTQTPRYLIKTRGQQVTLSCSPISGHRSVSWYQQTPGQGLQFLFEYFSETQRNKGNFPGRFSGRQFSNSRSEMNVSTLELGDSALYLCASSLSQLSYNSPLHFGNGTRLTVT.

V gene TRBV6-1 combines with J gene TRBJ2-7; no definite D call. Germline V gene data show CDR1 as MNHNS and CDR2 as SASEGT. The CDR3 sequence is 14 residues long. V lost 0 bases and J 6 bases, leaving 12 bases between the germline ends. CDR3 nucleotides: TGTGCCAGCAGTGAAGCGTGGTCAAAAGGCGAGCAGTACGTC. Translated: CASSEAWSKGEQYV.

This sequence joins TRBV5-3 and TRBJ1-4; D is possibly TRBD1 (5 bases). TRBV5-3 is an ORF; its function is uncertain. V was cut by 2 bases and J by 7 bases, with 27 bases left in between. CDR3 length equals 19 residues. Here the CDR3 reads CARSFGTAPLSTRGEKLFF. CDR3 coding DNA: TGTGCCAGAAGCTTCGGAACAGCCCCCCTTAGTACAAGGGGTGAAAAACTGTTTTTT.

This chain uses TRBV6-5 with TRBJ2-7; the D is unclear. This CDR3 comprises 13 residues. The germline CDR1 and CDR2 sequences are MNHEY and SVGAGI. V lost 4 bases, J lost 0 bases, and 7 bases lay in between. The chain's CDR3 is CASSLDHSYEQYF. CDR3 bases: TGTGCCAGCAGTTTGGACCACTCCTACGAGCAGTACTTC.

This clone was observed a few times. The CDR3 reads CASSPAREGYEQYF. As DNA, the CDR3 is TGTGCCAGCAGCCCCGCGAGGGAGGGCTACGAGCAGTACTTC. V and J are TRBV9 and TRBJ2-7, with TRBD2 identical over 7 bases. Germline trimming cut 4 bases from V and 3 bases from J; bases unmatched to any gene: 7. CDR3 length: 14 amino acids. Looked up from germline, CDR1 is SGDLS and CDR2 is YYNGEE.

This clone was observed a handful of times. The rearrangement joins TRBV11-1 to TRBJ1-2; D is uncertain. V lost 2 bases and J lost 6, with 10 bases in between. Germline values: CDR1 SGHAT, CDR2 FQDESV (reference sequence). This CDR3 is built from 13 residues. CDR3: CASSLSGIHGYTF. In DNA, the CDR3 is TGTGCCAGCAGCTTATCGGGGATACATGGCTACACCTTC.

The V call is TRBV11-2, the J call TRBJ2-6, with TRBD2 as a possible D gene (5 bases). Trimming took off 1 base at V and 4 bases at J, with 8 bases between the two ends. The CDR3 spans 15 residues. CDR1 is SGHAT, CDR2 FQNNGV, per germline. CDR3 loop: CASSLGGLGANVLTF. DNA of the CDR3: TGTGCCAGCAGCTTAGGAGGGCTAGGGGCCAACGTCCTGACTTTC.

This clone was found a few times. The gene calls are TRBV7-2 and TRBJ1-4; D is perhaps TRBD1 (5 bases). The V and J ends lost 6 bases and 6 bases respectively, with 17 bases between them. CDR3 length: 15 amino acids. Germline-derived CDR1 and CDR2 are SGHTA and FQGNSA. The CDR3 coding sequence is TGTGCCAGCAGTCTTACGGGGGGGAGGGATGAAAAACTGTTTTTT. Translating it yields CASSLTGGRDEKLFF.

This chain joins TRBV11-1 and TRBJ2-3; 11 bases line up with TRBD2. The CDR3 spans 16 residues. Trimming took 5 bases from V and 2 from J; bases not matched to a gene: 6. CDR1 and CDR2 from the germline V gene are SGHAT and FQDESV (reference sequence). Here the CDR3 reads CASSILAGGITDTQYF. The DNA of the CDR3 is TGTGCCAGCAGCATTCTAGCGGGGGGCATCACAGATACGCAGTATTTT.

The CDR3 DNA sequence: TGTGCCAGCAGCCAGACAGGGGAGGGTCAGCCCCAGCATTTT. It specifies CASSQTGEGQPQHF. The V and J genes are TRBV7-2 and TRBJ1-5; 8 nucleotides agree with TRBD1. V trimming: 5 bases; J trimming: 6 bases; junction bases outside the gene matches: 6. The length of the CDR3 is 14 residues. Germline loops: CDR1 SGHTA, CDR2 FQGNSA.

The rearrangement links TRBV9 to TRBJ2-1; 7 nucleotides match TRBD1. The V gene end was trimmed by 4 bases and the J gene end by 3 bases; junction bases not matched to a gene: 7. Germline assignment: CDR1 SGDLS and CDR2 YYNGEE. The CDR3 contains 15 residues. The CDR3 sequence is CASSLGQTHYNEQFF. Here the CDR3 DNA reads TGTGCCAGCAGCTTGGGACAGACCCACTACAATGAGCAGTTCTTC.

The chain employs TRBV5-6 and TRBJ2-7, with TRBD2 matching 10 bases. With V trimmed by 4 bases and J by 4 bases, 8 bases remained unmatched. Germline V lookup: CDR1 SGHDT, CDR2 YYEEEE. The CDR3 is 15 residues long. Here the CDR3 reads CASSTWGTSAYEQYF. The CDR3 bases are TGTGCCAGCAGCACTTGGGGGACTAGCGCTTACGAGCAGTACTTC.

This rearrangement joins TRBV27 to TRBJ1-2; unclear D gene. The CDR3 is 14 residues long. Germline V gene data show CDR1 as MNHEY and CDR2 as SMNVEV (reference sequence). V gave up 5 bases and J gave up 0 bases, with 10 bases separating them. The CDR3 sequence is CASSTWASNYGYTF. CDR3 sequence (DNA): TGTGCCAGCAGTACCTGGGCCTCTAACTATGGCTACACCTTC.

This clone showed up just once. The chain uses TRBV9 and TRBJ1-6; D perhaps matches TRBD1 (5 bases). Germline V gene sequence: CDR1 SGDLS, CDR2 YYNGEE. This CDR3 comprises 19 residues. V was pared by 3 bases and J by 2 bases, with 21 bases between. CDR3 protein: CASSASSLRAGAYNSPLHF. CDR3 coding DNA: TGTGCCAGCAGCGCAAGTAGTCTCCGGGCGGGGGCCTATAATTCACCCCTCCACTTT. The variable domain in full, completed from reference TRBV9 and TRBJ1-6, reads DSGVTQTPKHLITATGQRVTLRCSPRSGDLSVYWYQQSLDQGLQFLIQYYNGEERAKGNILERFSAQQFPDLHSELNLSSLELGDSALYFCASSASSLRAGAYNSPLHFGNGTRLTVT.

The chain couples TRBV7-2 to TRBJ2-3, with 11 bases matching TRBD2. Germline V gene sequence: CDR1 SGHTA, CDR2 FQGNSA. J lost 0 bases, V lost 1 base, and 6 bases had no gene match. The CDR3 has 18 amino acids. The CDR3, as DNA: TGTGCCAGCAGCTTAGTTGGGACTAGCGGAGCTAGCACAGATACGCAGTATTTT. It yields the protein CASSLVGTSGASTDTQYF. Filled out from reference TRBV7-2 and TRBJ2-3, the complete variable domain reads GAGVSQSPSNKVTEKGKDVELRCDPISGHTALYWYRQSLGQGLEFLIYFQGNSAPDKSGLPSDRFSAERTGGSVSTLTIQRTQQEDSAVYLCASSLVGTSGASTDTQYFGPGTRLTVL.

The J gene is TRBJ2-1, the V gene TRBV10-3; D is undetermined. The CDR3 consists of 11 residues. Per the germline V gene, CDR1 is ENHRY and CDR2 is SYGVKD. Deletions cut 2 bases from V and 7 bases from J, with 3 bases between. The CDR3 is CAISERNEQFF. The CDR3 DNA sequence: TGTGCCATCAGTGAGAGGAATGAGCAGTTCTTC.

The chain is built from TRBV4-3 and TRBJ1-1; no firm D call. V was cut by 0 bases and J by 1 base, with 9 bases left in between. The germline V gene has CDR1 LGHNA and CDR2 YSLEER. The CDR3 loop spans 15 amino acids. CDR3 in amino acids: CASSQDLAANTEAFF. Here the CDR3 DNA reads TGCGCCAGCAGCCAAGATCTCGCAGCGAACACTGAAGCTTTCTTT.

The chain uses TRBV27 and TRBJ2-1; 7 positions match TRBD1. The J segment lost 2 bases and the V segment lost 6 bases, leaving 10 bases of the junction unmatched. The CDR3 runs 16 residues. Germline lookup yields CDR1 MNHEY and CDR2 SMNVEV (reference sequence). CDR3 bases: TGTGCCAGCAGAAAACAGGGGCTAGAGGCCTACAATGAGCAGTTCTTC. Protein sequence: CASRKQGLEAYNEQFF.

Here the CDR3 DNA reads TGCGCCAGCAGCAAGGGACAGGAGCTGGCTAATGAAAAACTGTTTTTT. It yields the protein CASSKGQELANEKLFF. This chain connects TRBV5-1 to TRBJ1-4; 8 bases map to TRBD1. Losses at the gene ends were 4 bases for V and 3 bases for J; bases not matched to a gene: 8. Germline CDR1 reads SGHRS; CDR2 reads YFSETQ. This CDR3 has 16 residues. The full variable domain, in which reference TRBV5-1 and TRBJ1-4 provide the parts outside the CDR3, is KAGVTQTPRYLIKTRGQQVTLSCSPISGHRSVSWYQQTPGQGLQFLFEYFSETQRNKGNFPGRFSGRQFSNSRSEMNVSTLELGDSALYLCASSKGQELANEKLFFGSGTQLSVL.

This chain's CDR3 is CASSPQGARETQYF. The CDR3 nucleotides are TGTGCCAGCAGCCCCCAGGGGGCTAGGGAGACCCAGTACTTC. V usage is TRBV9 and J usage is TRBJ2-5; 8 bases match TRBD1. There are 14 residues in the CDR3. J lost 5 bases, V lost 4 bases, and 7 bases had no gene match. Germline CDR1 reads SGDLS; CDR2 reads YYNGEE.

The V call is TRBV19, the J call TRBJ1-2; 11 bases map to TRBD1. CDR1 is LNHDA and CDR2 is SQIVND in the germline V gene (reference sequence). The CDR3 is 14 residues long. The V gene end was trimmed by 5 bases and the J gene end by 8 bases; junction bases not matched to a gene: 7. The CDR3, as DNA: TGTGCCAGTAGTCCGGAGGACAGGGGGCAGGGCTACACCTTC. Its protein is CASSPEDRGQGYTF.

The genes are TRBV6-6 and TRBJ2-1; D tentatively fits TRBD1 or TRBD2 (5 bases each). Germline CDR1 MNHNY, CDR2 SVGAGI (reference sequence). The CDR3 covers 15 residues. The V end was cut by 6 bases, the J end by 5 bases, with 17 bases between. Here the CDR3 reads CASSWDPRAHNEQFF. CDR3 DNA: TGTGCCAGCAGCTGGGACCCAAGGGCACACAATGAGCAGTTCTTC.

This clone was recorded a few times. The V gene is TRBV24-1, the J gene TRBJ2-3; D might be TRBD2 (6 bases). The V gene lost 0 bases and the J gene lost 3 bases, with 15 bases spanning the gap. From germline, CDR1 is KGHDR and CDR2 SFDVKD. CDR3 length: 17 amino acids. This CDR3 is CATSDLQLGGRTDTQYF. As DNA, the CDR3 is TGTGCCACCAGTGATTTGCAGTTGGGGGGTAGGACAGATACGCAGTATTTT.

This clone was seen only once. The V gene is TRBV30, the J gene TRBJ1-1; D ambiguous. The CDR3 loop spans 14 amino acids. V lost 4 bases to trimming and J lost 4 bases, with 16 bases between them. Germline V lookup: CDR1 GTSNPN, CDR2 SVGIG (reference sequence). For the CDR3, the DNA is TGTGCCTGGATCGATCACGGTGGAGCCACTGAAGCTTTCTTT. Translation: CAWIDHGGATEAFF.

The chain uses TRBV13 and TRBJ2-5; 10 nucleotides line up with TRBD1. CDR1 PRHDT and CDR2 FYEKMQ come from the germline V gene (reference sequence). The CDR3 has 14 amino acids. V was clipped by 5 bases and J by 4 bases; unmatched bases: 4. DNA for the CDR3: TGTGCCAGCAGCACCCGGGACAGGGGAGAGACCCAGTACTTC. Its translation: CASSTRDRGETQYF.

The J gene is TRBJ2-5, the V gene TRBV6-1, with D tentatively TRBD1 or TRBD2 (5 bases each). The V gene's germline CDR1 is MNHNS and CDR2 SASEGT. The CDR3 loop spans 16 amino acids. Trimming pared 2 bases from V and 5 bases from J, leaving 18 bases between. CDR3: CASSEQRGPTAETQYF. The CDR3 DNA follows: TGTGCCAGCAGTGAACAACGGGGCCCTACAGCGGAGACCCAGTACTTC.

The chain has TRBV19 and TRBJ1-1, with no clear D. V lost 7 bases and J 4 bases, leaving 10 bases between the germline ends. The CDR3 spans 12 residues. The germline V gene has CDR1 LNHDA and CDR2 SQIVND (reference sequence). This CDR3 reads CASKKGSTEAFF. Here the CDR3 DNA reads TGTGCCAGTAAGAAGGGCAGCACTGAAGCTTTCTTT.

This sequence joins TRBV5-8 and TRBJ1-4, with TRBD1 as a possible D gene (5 bases). Germline CDR1 and CDR2: SGHTS and YDEGEE. This CDR3 is built from 17 residues. V lost 0 bases and J 3 bases, leaving 15 bases between the germline ends. CDR3 DNA: TGTGCCAGCAGCTTGGGGGCAGGGAGAACGTCTAATGAAAAACTGTTTTTT. Its translation is CASSLGAGRTSNEKLFF.